A single sample gave rise to the 30 T cell receptor beta chains below, sequenced in a study of blood T cell repertoires in COVID-19. Clones were sequenced by immunoSEQ multiplex PCR, and TCRdb holds only the in-frame ones, with some missing. The sample yields around 160,000 clones, 84% seen once. The specimen sequenced was PBMCs or T cells enriched from blood (not recorded which). These receptors were obtained from a woman aged 50 to 60 who had been exposed to COVID-19.

This rearrangement joins TRBV4-3 to TRBJ2-2; 8 positions match TRBD2. The CDR3 is made up of 15 amino acids. Unmatched junction bases numbered 6, after V lost 3 bases and J lost 6 bases. Per the germline V gene, CDR1 is LGHNA and CDR2 is YSLEER. The CDR3 DNA reads as TGCGCCAGCAGCCAGACTAGCGAATTGGCCGGGGAGCTGTTTTTT. Protein product: CASSQTSELAGELFF.

J is TRBJ1-1 and V is TRBV11-2, with D perhaps TRBD1 (5 bases). Trimming shortened V by 2 bases and J by 5 bases, and 15 bases separated the two germline ends. The CDR3 has 15 amino acids. CDR1 is SGHAT, CDR2 FQNNGV, per germline. The CDR3 spells CASSLRGTIGTEAFF. The CDR3 nucleotides read TGTGCCAGCAGCTTAAGGGGTACGATAGGGACTGAAGCTTTCTTT.

In its sample, this clone was seen once. The chain employs TRBV6-5 and TRBJ1-5; D is undetermined. The CDR3 contains 15 residues. CDR1 MNHEY and CDR2 SVGAGI come from the germline V gene. V gave up 7 bases and J gave up 5 bases, with 18 bases separating them. CDR3 nucleotides: TGTGCCAGCACCCAAATAGCCGCAACTCATCAGCCCCAGCATTTT. Protein sequence: CASTQIAATHQPQHF.

This clone was seen a single time. The chain joins TRBV30 to TRBJ2-7; 10 nucleotides agree with TRBD1. CDR3 length: 15 amino acids. Germline CDR1 is GTSNPN and CDR2 is SVGIG (reference sequence). V lost 1 base and J lost 2; bases outside the gene matches: 5. The CDR3 region is CAWSAAGTGAYEQYF. CDR3 DNA: TGTGCCTGGAGTGCCGCCGGGACAGGGGCCTACGAGCAGTACTTC. Full variable domain (outside the CDR3, taken from reference TRBV30 and TRBJ2-7): SQTIHQWPATLVQPVGSPLSLECTVEGTSNPNLYWYRQAAGRGLQLLFYSVGIGQISSEVPQNLSASRPQDRQFILSSKKLLLSDSGFYLCAWSAAGTGAYEQYFGPGTRLTVT.

The V gene is TRBV25-1, the J gene TRBJ2-7; D possibly corresponds to TRBD2 (6 bases). The germline CDR1 and CDR2 sequences are MGHDK and SYGVNS. Between the trimmed V and J ends, which lost 4 bases and 6 bases, there was a span of 19 bases. The CDR3 contains 15 residues. This CDR3 is CASSGDLGLWGEQYF. In DNA, the CDR3 is TGTGCCAGCAGTGGGGACTTGGGACTCTGGGGCGAGCAGTACTTC.

V usage is TRBV29-1 and J usage is TRBJ1-5, with 7 bases identical to TRBD1. V was pared by 4 bases and J by 3 bases, with 3 bases of the junction left unmatched. Germline values: CDR1 SQVTM, CDR2 ANQGSEA. This CDR3 comprises 13 residues. This CDR3 is CSVGQGDNQPQHF. CDR3 sequence (DNA): TGCAGCGTTGGACAGGGCGACAATCAGCCCCAGCATTTT. Full variable domain (outside the CDR3, taken from reference TRBV29-1 and TRBJ1-5): SAVISQKPSRDICQRGTSLTIQCQVDSQVTMMFWYRQQPGQSLTLIATANQGSEATYESGFVIDKFPISRPNLTFSTLTVSNMSPEDSSIYLCSVGQGDNQPQHFGDGTRLSIL.

CDR3 in DNA: TGCGCCAGCACCTTAGGGACTAGCGGGAGTACTGAGCAGTTCTTC. Its protein product is CASTLGTSGSTEQFF. V usage is TRBV10-2 and J usage is TRBJ2-1, with 14 bases that match TRBD2. This CDR3 is 15 amino acids long. V gave up 7 bases and J gave up 9 bases; unmatched junction bases: 8. Germline V lookup: CDR1 WSHSY, CDR2 SAAADI.

The chain links TRBV6-5 to TRBJ1-3; no clear D gene. Trimming took off 4 bases at V and 10 bases at J, with 5 bases between the two ends. The CDR3 extends over 10 amino acids. CDR1 and CDR2 from the germline V gene are MNHEY and SVGAGI. CDR3 DNA sequence: TGTGCCAGCAGTTTCCGTACCATATATTTT. Translated, it gives CASSFRTIYF.

The rearrangement uses TRBV5-1 and TRBJ1-6; 7 bases map to TRBD1. The CDR3 contains 15 residues. Germline assignment: CDR1 SGHRS and CDR2 YFSETQ. J was trimmed by 6 bases and V by 4 bases; bases with no gene match: 7. CDR3 residues: CASSTLGQSNSPLHF. The CDR3 DNA follows: TGCGCCAGCAGCACATTGGGACAGTCTAATTCACCCCTCCACTTT.

CDR3: CASSETGGDQPQHF. The CDR3 DNA reads TGTGCCAGCAGTGAAACAGGGGGTGATCAGCCCCAGCATTTT. This chain uses TRBV6-4 with TRBJ1-5; 8 bases fit TRBD1. This CDR3 has 14 amino acids. Trimming cost V 3 bases and J 5 bases; bases outside gene matches: 3. In germline, CDR1 is MRHNA, CDR2 SNTAGT.

The rearrangement uses TRBV6-2 or TRBV6-3 and TRBJ2-2; the D is unclear. The germline V and J ends were trimmed by 2 bases and 5 bases, with 6 bases remaining between them. The V gene's germline CDR1 is MNHEY and CDR2 SVGEGT. CDR3 size: 13 residues. The CDR3 region has the DNA TGTGCCAGCAGTTACGTGAGGACCGGGGAGCTGTTTTTT. It specifies CASSYVRTGELFF.

V is TRBV9 and J is TRBJ2-5; D is possibly TRBD2 (6 bases). The CDR3 is made up of 15 amino acids. The ends were cut back, 0 bases at V and 7 bases at J, with 16 bases in the middle. Germline values: CDR1 SGDLS, CDR2 YYNGEE. CDR3 in amino acids: CASSVVEGPKGTQYF. Here the CDR3 DNA reads TGTGCCAGCAGCGTAGTGGAGGGACCAAAGGGGACCCAGTACTTC.

The chain is built from TRBV5-1 and TRBJ2-7; D is possibly TRBD2 (6 bases). Trimming removed 4 bases at V and 4 bases at J, with 15 bases between. Germline V lookup: CDR1 SGHRS, CDR2 YFSETQ. This CDR3 is built from 14 residues. Here the CDR3 DNA reads TGCGCCAGCAGCCCCCGAACGGGAGAGTACGAGCAGTACTTC. This encodes CASSPRTGEYEQYF.

This clone occurred a few times. V and J are TRBV2 and TRBJ2-3; 9 bases match TRBD2. The CDR3 consists of 16 residues. CDR1 and CDR2 from the germline V gene are SNHLY and FYNNEI. V was clipped by 0 bases and J by 6 bases; unmatched bases: 7. The CDR3 DNA reads as TGTGCCAGCAGTGAAGCCCCGGGACTAGCTATCGATACGCAGTATTTT. Amino acid sequence: CASSEAPGLAIDTQYF.

This chain uses TRBV5-6 with TRBJ2-7; 8 nucleotides agree with TRBD2. In germline, CDR1 is SGHDT, CDR2 YYEEEE. The CDR3 covers 16 residues. Unmatched junction bases numbered 5, after V lost 0 bases and J lost 0 bases. The CDR3 bases are TGTGCCAGCAGCTTGGGGACTAGCAGGAGCTCCTACGAGCAGTACTTC. Translating it yields CASSLGTSRSSYEQYF.

In this sample, this clone turned up once. CDR3 bases: TGTGCCACCAGCAGAGATCCGTCAGGGCCCCAGCATTTT. It translates to CATSRDPSGPQHF. The chain combines TRBV15 with TRBJ1-5; D gene uncertain. The V end lost 0 bases, the J end lost 9 bases, and 9 bases lay between the germline ends. The CDR3 runs 13 residues. In germline, CDR1 is LNHNV, CDR2 YYDKDF (reference sequence).

The chain is built from TRBV12-3 or TRBV12-4 and TRBJ2-1; D is undetermined. This CDR3 region has 11 residues. Between the trimmed V and J ends, which lost 7 bases and 2 bases, there was a span of 3 bases. The CDR3 spells CASTAYNEQFF. In DNA form, the CDR3 reads TGTGCCAGCACAGCCTACAATGAGCAGTTCTTC.

This clone came up once. The chain employs TRBV6-2 or TRBV6-3 and TRBJ2-3; the match to TRBD2 covers 7 bases. Per the germline V gene, CDR1 is MNHEY and CDR2 is SVGEGT. The CDR3 extends over 15 amino acids. The V segment lost 2 bases and the J segment 4 bases; nucleotides outside the gene matches: 6. The CDR3 protein is CASSYQLAIADTQYF. CDR3 DNA: TGTGCCAGCAGTTACCAACTAGCGATCGCAGATACGCAGTATTTT.

This rearrangement joins TRBV5-5 to TRBJ1-5; D might be TRBD1 (6 bases). This CDR3 is built from 14 residues. The germline CDR1 and CDR2 sequences are SGHKS and YYEKEE (reference sequence). V gave up 5 bases and J gave up 1 base, with 10 bases separating them. CDR3 region: CASRSTGSNQPQHF. CDR3 DNA sequence: TGTGCCAGCAGATCCACAGGGAGCAATCAGCCCCAGCATTTT. Full variable domain (missing parts from reference TRBV5-5 and TRBJ1-5): DAGVTQSPTHLIKTRGQQVTLRCSPISGHKSVSWYQQVLGQGPQFIFQYYEKEERGRGNFPDRFSARQFPNYSSELNVNALLLGDSALYLCASRSTGSNQPQHFGDGTRLSIL.

The CDR3 coding sequence is TGTGCCAGCAGTGACCTTAGGGTAGCGCCGAGCAATGAGCAGTTCTTC. Its translation: CASSDLRVAPSNEQFF. This chain uses TRBV6-1 with TRBJ2-1; maybe TRBD2 (5 bases). Looked up from germline, CDR1 is MNHNS and CDR2 is SASEGT. The V and J ends lost 3 bases and 6 bases respectively, with 18 bases between them. The CDR3 contains 16 residues.

The chain links TRBV9 to TRBJ2-3; a weak D match, TRBD2 (5 bases). Germline-derived CDR1 and CDR2 are SGDLS and YYNGEE. CDR3 size: 13 residues. Trimming pared 9 bases from V and 2 bases from J, leaving 13 bases between. The CDR3 nucleotides are TGTGCCACAGGAGCGGAGCCCACAGATACGCAGTATTTT. It codes for CATGAEPTDTQYF. The full variable domain, rest sourced from reference TRBV9 and TRBJ2-3, is DSGVTQTPKHLITATGQRVTLRCSPRSGDLSVYWYQQSLDQGLQFLIQYYNGEERAKGNILERFSAQQFPDLHSELNLSSLELGDSALYFCATGAEPTDTQYFGPGTRLTVL.

The chain recombines TRBV4-2 with TRBJ2-1; 7 positions match TRBD2. In germline, CDR1 is LGHNA, CDR2 YNFKEQ. The CDR3 is 15 amino acids. V was clipped by 3 bases and J by 4 bases; unmatched bases: 6. The CDR3 here is CASSQGGGPYNEQFF. CDR3 DNA sequence: TGTGCCAGCAGCCAGGGCGGGGGACCGTACAATGAGCAGTTCTTC.

This chain links TRBV9 with TRBJ1-2, with TRBD1 as a possible D gene (5 bases). CDR1 and CDR2 from the germline V gene are SGDLS and YYNGEE. CDR3 length: 14 amino acids. Trimming took off 0 bases at V and 4 bases at J, with 10 bases between the two ends. CDR3 sequence (DNA): TGTGCCAGCAGCGTAGCTGACAGCAGCTATGGCTACACCTTC. Amino acid sequence: CASSVADSSYGYTF.

The chain is built from TRBV27 and TRBJ2-7, with 7 bases lining up with TRBD1. V lost 6 bases, J lost 9 bases, and 11 bases stayed unmatched. The CDR3 runs to 13 residues. CDR1 and CDR2 (germline): MNHEY, SMNVEV (reference sequence). CDR3 region: CASRQGQTLRQYF. In DNA form, the CDR3 reads TGTGCCAGCAGACAGGGACAGACCCTACGGCAGTACTTC.

This clone was recorded a few times. The same CDR3 can be traced to other DNA sequences in this sample. The chain links TRBV4-3 to TRBJ2-2, with D possibly being TRBD2 (6 bases). The germline V gene has CDR1 LGHNA and CDR2 YSLEER. Trimming stripped 1 base from V and 5 bases from J, with 8 bases between. This CDR3 is built from 14 residues. The CDR3 region is CASSQVGGTGELFF. The DNA of the CDR3 is TGCGCCAGCAGCCAAGTGGGGGGAACCGGGGAGCTGTTTTTT.

The chain couples TRBV19 to TRBJ1-5; D might be TRBD1 (5 bases). The V gene's germline CDR1 is LNHDA and CDR2 SQIVND (reference sequence). V lost 3 bases, J lost 0 bases, and 12 bases lay in between. This CDR3 is built from 16 residues. In DNA form, the CDR3 reads TGTGCCAGTAGTATTATCAAAAGGGGTAGCAATCAGCCCCAGCATTTT. Protein: CASSIIKRGSNQPQHF.

The chain employs TRBV7-9 and TRBJ2-5, with 8 bases matching TRBD2. Germline CDR1 SEHNR, CDR2 FQNEAQ (reference sequence). J lost 1 base, V lost 5 bases, and 9 bases had no gene match. The CDR3 extends over 16 amino acids. Written as DNA, the CDR3 is TGTGCCAGCAGCCTCGCGGGTAGCGGGGCCCAAGAGACCCAGTACTTC. Its translation is CASSLAGSGAQETQYF.

This sequence joins TRBV19 and TRBJ2-4, with D perhaps matching TRBD1 (6 bases). V shed 4 bases and J shed 0 bases, with 13 bases lying between them. Germline V gene lookup returns CDR1 LNHDA and CDR2 SQIVND (reference sequence). This CDR3 spans 16 amino acids. The DNA of the CDR3 is TGTGCCAGTAGTAGCCGGGACACCTTAGCCAAAAACATTCAGTACTTC. This encodes CASSSRDTLAKNIQYF.

The chain employs TRBV14 and TRBJ1-1; no reliable D call. CDR3 length equals 15 residues. Per germline, CDR1 SGHDN and CDR2 FVKESK. V was cut by 5 bases and J by 3 bases, with 16 bases left in between. CDR3 region: CASSRTREVDTEAFF. For the CDR3, the DNA is TGTGCCAGCAGCAGGACCCGGGAGGTTGACACTGAAGCTTTCTTT.

This chain joins TRBV9 and TRBJ2-2; 10 bases are shared with TRBD1. V shed 3 bases and J 7 bases; nucleotides not matched to a gene: 15. The CDR3 is 18 amino acids. CDR1 SGDLS and CDR2 YYNGEE come from the germline V gene. DNA of the CDR3: TGTGCCAGCAGCGAAAATATGCCGGGACAGGGGCTGGGCGGGGAGCTGTTTTTT. Translated: CASSENMPGQGLGGELFF.